This T cell receptor beta chain was identified in a study of early T cells in non-severe SARS-CoV-2 infection. On the study more broadly: Unpaired chains resulted from sequencing bulk RNA of unsorted whole blood. Study outcomes and limitations: Missing private and CD4 specificities, VDJdb matching favored anti-spike CD8 responses.

This clonotype was observed a handful of times. Its antigen is as yet unknown. Individual cDNA molecules carried attached unique molecular identifiers. TCRdb reprocessed the 5' RACE reads via MiXCR and lists one record per CDR3 protein. The sample records over 15,000 distinct CDR3 sequences, approximately 5.4% being singletons. Sequenced input: whole blood. The receptor's source is an adult who was a healthcare worker with PCR-confirmed SARS-CoV-2 infection or an uninfected control (not recorded which).

The CDR3 region is CASSQGQTSYEQYF. CDR3 sequence (DNA): TGTGCCAGCAGCCAAGGTCAGACGTCCTACGAGCAGTACTTC. The chain combines TRBV3-1 with TRBJ2-7; D uncertain. The V end was cut by 1 base, the J end by 1 base, with 8 bases between. The CDR3 contains 14 residues. Germline lookup yields CDR1 LGHDT and CDR2 YNNKEL (reference sequence).